This T cell receptor beta chain was retrieved from a study of Graves' ophthalmopathy and Graves' hyperthyroidism. The authors amplified TCR beta CDR3 regions from RNA transcripts. First-round RT-PCR employed HTBI primers, with a second-round multiplex PCR after it. TCRdb analysed the multiplex PCR reads with MiXCR anew, one entry per CDR3 protein. The profile shows about 550,000 distinct CDR3 sequences, about 40% of them singletons. The CDR3 contains 20 residues. Germline V lookup: CDR1 SGDLS, CDR2 YYNGEE. V lost 0 bases to trimming and J lost 2 bases; unmatched junction nucleotides: 18. Sequencing was performed on peripheral blood or thyroid tissue (not recorded which). The receptor comes from an adult man with Graves' hyperthyroidism. The V gene is TRBV9, the J gene TRBJ2-5; 8 nucleotides agree with TRBD2. CDR3 protein: CASSVAPRPNSGGEQETQYF. As DNA, the CDR3 is TGTGCCAGCAGCGTAGCACCGAGACCAAATTCGGGGGGGGAGCAAGAGACCCAGTACTTC.